This TCR beta chain was identified during a study of T-cell memory formation after mild COVID-19. To note about this clonotype: Its antigen is still unknown.

The V end was cut by 5 bases, the J end by 8 bases, with 15 bases between. Germline CDR1 SNHLY, CDR2 FYNNEI. The CDR3 is 13 amino acids. MiXCR, applied by TCRdb to the 5' RACE reads, yields one record per CDR3 protein. The sample comprises 240,000 or so distinct CDR3 sequences, roughly 9.4% of which are singletons, and roughly a fifth rests with the top ten. Findings and caveats of the study: Contracting clones, day 15 to 85, had balanced CD4/CD8, and later expanders favored CD4+. CD8+ contracting clones occupied EMRA, while CD4+ ones occupied mainly CM and EM. The finding that pre-infection memory included some responding clones suggested that cross-reactive memory joined.

V usage is TRBV2 and J usage is TRBJ1-2, with D hard to call. Sequenced input: PBMCs or a T cell subset sorted from them (not recorded which). The source of this sequence is a man aged 18 to 29 who had mild COVID-19 (a few samples of this study predate the infection). Cell type and time point are not known. Here the CDR3 reads CASSSIYDSGYTF. For the CDR3, the DNA is TGTGCCAGCAGTAGTATTTACGACTCGGGCTACACCTTC. The complete variable domain, with remaining parts taken from reference TRBV2 and TRBJ1-2, reads EPEVTQTPSHQVTQMGQEVILRCVPISNHLYFYWYRQILGQKVEFLVSFYNNEISEKSEIFDDQFSVERPDGSNFTLKIRSTKLEDSAMYFCASSSIYDSGYTFGSGTRLTVV.